Following are 14 T cell receptor beta chains from one sample sequenced in a study of Tregs in tolerant kidney transplant recipients. Using immunoSEQ multiplex PCR, the repertoire was profiled, and TCRdb retains in-frame clones only, with some absent. This table lists roughly 25,000 clones. Related graft donors supplied nonmyeloablative bone marrow transplants, and mixed chimerism was transient. This sample comprised CD4+ T cells from blood (PBMCs), obtained 6 months after the transplant. The receptors shown here come from a human patient who received a combined kidney and bone marrow transplant. Some T cells may trace back to the graft donor.

Comments on this clone: The read stops 3 residues short of the end of the CDR3; the missing end is completed from the germline J gene. This chain links TRBV12-3 or TRBV12-4 with TRBJ2-3, with a possible D match to TRBD2 (6 bases). The V and J ends lost 3 bases and 4 bases respectively, with 8 bases between them. The CDR3 runs 13 residues. The CDR3 sequence: CASSLEGPDTQYF. The covered CDR3 bases are TGTGCCAGCAGTTTGGAGGGGCCAGATACG.

With regard to this clone: The read gets to within 3 residues of the CDR3 end, and the germline J gene fills in the rest. The rearrangement links TRBV2 to TRBJ1-6, with TRBD1 matching 9 bases. The length of the CDR3 is 15 residues. After removal of 5 bases from V and 9 bases from J, the junction contained 8 bases not matched to a gene. CDR1 and CDR2 from the germline V gene are SNHLY and FYNNEI. CDR3 region: CASSSGTGMGSPLHF. The CDR3 bases that were read are TGTGCCAGCAGTTCCGGGACAGGGATGGGTTCACCC.

Points on this clone: The read halts 3 residues ahead of the CDR3 end, with the missing end drawn from the germline J gene. The V gene is TRBV5-8, the J gene TRBJ2-4; perhaps TRBD2 as D (6 bases). Between the trimmed V and J ends, which lost 5 bases and 6 bases, there was a span of 15 bases. This CDR3 is built from 14 residues. Germline CDR1 SGHTS, CDR2 YDEGEE. The chain's CDR3 is CASRKPPGGNIQYF. The DNA read from the CDR3 is TGTGCCAGCAGGAAACCCCCCGGGGGAAACATT.

In regard to this clone: The read gets to within 3 residues of the CDR3 end, and the germline J gene fills in the rest. V is TRBV10-3 and J is TRBJ1-3, with D possibly being TRBD1 (5 bases). This CDR3 region has 14 residues. Trimming stripped 3 bases from V and 3 bases from J, with 9 bases between. CDR1 and CDR2 (germline): ENHRY, SYGVKD. CDR3 sequence: CAISEGEGGNTIYF. The CDR3 DNA, read in part, is TGTGCCATCAGTGAAGGGGAAGGTGGAAACACC.

Details on this clone: From the germline J gene comes the end of the CDR3, since the read stops 3 residues before it. The chain joins TRBV19 to TRBJ1-4; 7 bases map to TRBD1. The ends lost 4 bases at V and 8 bases at J; junction bases unmatched: 7. The CDR3 loop spans 14 amino acids. CDR1 and CDR2 (germline): LNHDA, SQIVND (reference sequence). The CDR3 loop is CASSRDSRTEKLFF. CDR3 bases read: TGTGCCAGTAGTAGGGACAGCCGAACGGAAAAA. The full variable domain, in which reference TRBV19 and TRBJ1-4 provide the parts outside the CDR3, is DGGITQSPKYLFRKEGQNVTLSCEQNLNHDAMYWYRQDPGQGLRLIYYSQIVNDFQKGDIAEGYSVSREKKESFPLTVTSAQKNPTAFYLCASSRDSRTEKLFFGSGTQLSVL.

Regarding this clone: The DNA ends 3 residues before the CDR3 does, and the rest of the CDR3 is filled in from the germline J gene. This chain connects TRBV2 to TRBJ2-7; possibly TRBD2 for D (6 bases). The CDR3 extends over 14 amino acids. Germline V gives CDR1 SNHLY, CDR2 FYNNEI. Trimming removed 3 bases from V and 0 bases from J, with 9 bases in between. CDR3 bases read: TGTGCCAGCAGTGACTCGCGGGGCTCCTACGAG. It translates to CASSDSRGSYE. The entire CDR3 reads CASSDSRGSYEQYF.

This clone is deemed medium-sized by its frequency. The CDR3 end is not reached by the read, which stops 3 residues before it; the germline J gene fills it in. The chain joins TRBV18 to TRBJ2-5, with a weak D call TRBD2 (6 bases). The V gene's germline CDR1 is KGHSH and CDR2 LQKENI. Trimming pared 0 bases from V and 7 bases from J, leaving 9 bases between. The CDR3 is 13 amino acids. Incomplete CDR3 DNA: TGTGCCAGCTCACCACCCGGGGGAGGGACC. This gives the protein CASSPPGGGT. The full CDR3 sequence reads CASSPPGGGTQYF.

Points on this clone: The CDR3 is cut off 3 residues early in the read; its end comes from the germline J gene. The same CDR3 can be traced to other DNA sequences in this sample. The chain carries TRBV2 and TRBJ1-2; 9 bases map to TRBD1. CDR1 SNHLY and CDR2 FYNNEI come from the germline V gene. The CDR3 has 13 residues. Trimming removed 6 bases from V and 4 bases from J; junction bases left unmatched: 3. CDR3 DNA (partial): TGTGCCAGCAGCAAGGACAGGGGCTATGGC. Its protein is CASSKDRGYG. The complete CDR3 sequence is CASSKDRGYGYTF.

Comment on this clone: Read sequence stops 3 residues before the CDR3 end, and the germline J gene provides the missing end. This chain uses TRBV20-1 with TRBJ1-4, with 9 bases identical to TRBD1. Germline V lookup: CDR1 DFQATT, CDR2 SNEGSKA (reference sequence). This CDR3 comprises 14 residues. J lost 8 bases, V lost 3 bases, and 7 bases had no gene match. This CDR3 is CSASLTGTGEKLFF. The CDR3 DNA, read in part, is TGCAGTGCTAGCCTCACCGGGACAGGGGAAAAA.

On this clone itself: Read coverage stops 3 residues before the CDR3 terminus; the germline J gene supplies the remainder. The chain has TRBV5-1 and TRBJ2-3; unclear D gene. From germline, CDR1 is SGHRS and CDR2 YFSETQ. The CDR3 runs to 14 residues. V lost 0 bases and J 2 bases, leaving 7 bases between the germline ends. CDR3 sequence reads: CASSLDGSTDTQYF. The sequenced CDR3 bases are TGCGCCAGCAGCTTGGACGGTTCCACAGATACG.

Points on this clone: The read is 3 residues too short to cover the CDR3 end, so that end is filled in from the germline J gene. The V and J genes are TRBV9 and TRBJ2-3, with TRBD2 matching over 10 bases. The CDR3 contains 16 residues. The junction had 1 base not matched to a gene; V was cut back by 0 bases and J by 0 bases. From germline, CDR1 is SGDLS and CDR2 YYNGEE. The CDR3 loop reads CASSVVAGGSTDTQYF. Partial CDR3 DNA: TGTGCCAGCAGCGTAGTAGCGGGAGGCAGCACAGATACG.

This clone registers medium-sized by frequency. Read data end 3 residues before the CDR3 end; the end is taken from the germline J gene. The V gene is TRBV6-2 or TRBV6-3, the J gene TRBJ2-1; 7 nucleotides align to TRBD2. CDR1 MNHEY and CDR2 SVGEGT come from the germline V gene. V lost 4 bases and J lost 0; bases outside the gene matches: 9. CDR3 length equals 17 residues. The chain's CDR3 is CASSSRPRGSSYNEQFF. CDR3 DNA (partial): TGTGCCAGCAGTTCCCGACCCCGCGGGAGCTCCTACAATGAG.

A word on this clone: The CDR3 extends 3 residues past the end of the read, so its final part is completed from the germline J gene. The chain links TRBV19 to TRBJ1-1; no definite D call. CDR1 is LNHDA, CDR2 SQIVND, per germline (reference sequence). The CDR3 consists of 11 residues. Trimming removed 9 bases from V and 5 bases from J, with 10 bases in between. This chain's CDR3 is CASGSGTEAFF. CDR3 bases read: TGTGCCAGCGGTTCAGGTACTGAA.

Details on this clone: The observed sequence ends 3 residues before the CDR3 terminus, with the missing tail filled in from the germline J gene. The genes are TRBV2 and TRBJ1-2; 7 nucleotides line up with TRBD1. CDR3 size: 14 residues. Germline values: CDR1 SNHLY, CDR2 FYNNEI. V lost 4 bases, J lost 0 bases, and 2 bases stayed unmatched. CDR3 amino acids: CASSGQGTNYGYTF. The sequenced part of the CDR3 DNA is TGTGCCAGCAGTGGACAGGGAACTAACTATGGC.